The source of this T cell receptor beta chain is a study of CD8 T cells in ankylosing spondylitis. TCRdb independently ran MiXCR on the 5' RACE reads; one entry per CDR3 protein. The sample yields roughly 240,000 distinct CDR3 sequences, roughly a third seen once. The CDR3 consists of 15 residues. Trimming stripped 5 bases from V and 8 bases from J, with 19 bases between. Germline V gene sequence: CDR1 SGHTA, CDR2 FQGNSA. This clonotype appeared a few times. Sequenced sample: blood, either unsorted or a sorted T cell fraction (not recorded which). The V call is TRBV7-2, the J call TRBJ2-1, with D possibly TRBD2 on 5 matching bases. This clonotype was sampled from a male donor with ankylosing spondylitis or in good health (not recorded which). The CDR3 sequence: CASSPDNTGIDEQFF. The CDR3, as DNA: TGTGCCAGCAGCCCAGATAACACGGGGATCGATGAGCAGTTCTTC.